This T cell receptor (beta chain) was recorded in a study of blood T cell repertoires in COVID-19. Assay: immunoSEQ multiplex PCR; the TCRdb copy retains only in-frame clones and omits some. The table records approximately 50,000 clones, 80% to 90% of them present only once. The clonotype originates from a man aged 50-60 years with active COVID-19. The specimen was peripheral blood.

In DNA form, the CDR3 reads TGCAGCGTCCAAAGGACTAGCGGGAGGTTGGAGACCCAGTACTTC. This encodes CSVQRTSGRLETQYF. The chain uses TRBV29-1 and TRBJ2-5; TRBD2 matches at 14 bases. V lost 6 bases and J lost 5; bases outside the gene matches: 8. CDR1 and CDR2 from the germline V gene are SQVTM and ANQGSEA. The CDR3 consists of 15 residues.